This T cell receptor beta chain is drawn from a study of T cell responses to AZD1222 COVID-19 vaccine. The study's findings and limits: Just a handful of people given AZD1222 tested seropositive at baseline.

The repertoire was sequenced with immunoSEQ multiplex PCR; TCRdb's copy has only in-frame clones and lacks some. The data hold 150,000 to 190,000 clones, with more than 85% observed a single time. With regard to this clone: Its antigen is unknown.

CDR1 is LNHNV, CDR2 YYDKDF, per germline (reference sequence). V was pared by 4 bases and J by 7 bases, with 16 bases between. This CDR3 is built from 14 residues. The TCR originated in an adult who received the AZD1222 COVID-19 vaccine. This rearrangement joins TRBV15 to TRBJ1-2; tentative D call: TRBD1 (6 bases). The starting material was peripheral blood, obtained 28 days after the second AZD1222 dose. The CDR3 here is CATSTRVTGAGYTF. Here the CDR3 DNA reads TGTGCCACCAGCACCCGAGTGACAGGCGCTGGCTACACCTTC.